The 15 T cell receptor beta chains in this list originate from one sample, sequenced in a study of control samples from healthy donors and cancer patients. This table comes from immunoSEQ multiplex PCR, and its TCRdb copy is limited to in-frame clones, with some not included. The sample holds more than 75,000 clones, over 85% seen once. Sequencing used PBMCs. The origin of the receptors is a woman aged 55-70 years with head and neck cancer.

J is TRBJ2-1 and V is TRBV14; the D gene is possibly TRBD2 (7 bases). There are 16 residues in the CDR3. Between the trimmed V and J ends, which lost 0 bases and 7 bases, there was a span of 16 bases. Germline V gene data show CDR1 as SGHDN and CDR2 as FVKESK. CDR3 sequence reads: CASSQERGGGLNEQFF. Written as DNA, the CDR3 is TGTGCCAGCAGCCAAGAGAGGGGAGGGGGGCTAAATGAGCAGTTCTTC.

The chain employs TRBV24-1 and TRBJ2-1; 7 nucleotides line up with TRBD2. V trimming: 6 bases; J trimming: 5 bases; junction bases outside the gene matches: 9. This CDR3 region has 15 residues. Germline lookup yields CDR1 KGHDR and CDR2 SFDVKD. In DNA form, the CDR3 reads TGTGCCACCAGTAGTTCCGGGACTATACACAATGAGCAGTTCTTC. Translation: CATSSSGTIHNEQFF.

The count of this clone is one. The J gene is TRBJ2-5, the V gene TRBV15; D could derive from TRBD1 or TRBD2 (6 bases each). Germline V gene data show CDR1 as LNHNV and CDR2 as YYDKDF (reference sequence). Trimming shortened V by 0 bases and J by 5 bases, and 10 bases separated the two germline ends. The CDR3 runs 14 residues. CDR3 nucleotide sequence: TGTGCCACCAGCAGAGAAGGAGGGGGGGAGACCCAGTACTTC. Protein: CATSREGGGETQYF.

The chain is built from TRBV27 and TRBJ2-2; 8 bases line up with TRBD1. The CDR3 is 17 residues long. CDR1 MNHEY and CDR2 SMNVEV come from the germline V gene (reference sequence). J was trimmed by 4 bases and V by 5 bases; bases with no gene match: 12. The CDR3 DNA reads as TGTGCCAGCAGTCTTTCCCGGACAGGGCCGACCACCGGGGAGCTGTTTTTT. Protein: CASSLSRTGPTTGELFF.

The gene calls are TRBV2 and TRBJ2-2, with 8 bases fitting TRBD1. V gave up 3 bases and J gave up 4 bases; unmatched junction bases: 7. The CDR3 totals 16 residues. Germline loops: CDR1 SNHLY, CDR2 FYNNEI. CDR3 region: CASSEQSGGATGELFF. CDR3 nucleotides: TGTGCCAGCAGTGAGCAGTCAGGGGGCGCCACCGGGGAGCTGTTTTTT.

The CDR3 loop reads CATSDSPGGGNEQFF. The CDR3, as DNA: TGTGCCACCAGTGATTCCCCGGGCGGGGGTAATGAGCAGTTCTTC. The V gene is TRBV24-1, the J gene TRBJ2-1, with 7 bases matching TRBD2. The germline V gene encodes CDR1 KGHDR and CDR2 SFDVKD. The junction had 7 bases not matched to a gene; V was cut back by 2 bases and J by 7 bases. CDR3 length equals 15 residues.

The chain couples TRBV28 to TRBJ2-7; 8 bases are a match to TRBD1. The CDR3 is made up of 15 amino acids. Germline V CDR1 and CDR2: MDHEN, SYDVKM. The ends lost 5 bases at V and 6 bases at J; junction bases unmatched: 12. The CDR3 DNA reads TGTGCCAGCAGTACCCCAGGGGGCGGTCGGGGCGAGCAGTACTTC. The encoded protein is CASSTPGGGRGEQYF.

The V gene is TRBV5-1, the J gene TRBJ2-7; unclear D gene. CDR3 length: 15 amino acids. V was shortened by 2 bases and J by 2 bases, with 14 bases between the two germline ends. In germline, CDR1 is SGHRS, CDR2 YFSETQ. CDR3 in amino acids: CASSLRGQVPYEQYF. The CDR3 DNA reads as TGCGCCAGCAGCTTACGAGGCCAAGTCCCCTACGAGCAGTACTTC.

The chain couples TRBV15 to TRBJ2-1; D not resolved. The CDR3 has 15 residues. The V gene's germline CDR1 is LNHNV and CDR2 YYDKDF (reference sequence). V was pared by 0 bases and J by 0 bases, with 6 bases between. The CDR3 bases are TGTGCCACCAGCAGAGATTCTGGCTCCTACAATGAGCAGTTCTTC. It encodes CATSRDSGSYNEQFF.

The chain carries TRBV6-6 and TRBJ2-2; 8 nucleotides match TRBD2. Germline lookup yields CDR1 MNHNY and CDR2 SVGAGI (reference sequence). With 6 bases clipped from V and 6 bases from J, the junction kept 9 bases outside the gene matches. The CDR3 has 15 amino acids. CDR3 nucleotide sequence: TGTGCCAGCAGCCATATTTGGCGGGAGGCCGGGGAGCTGTTTTTT. Its translation: CASSHIWREAGELFF.

The J gene is TRBJ1-1, the V gene TRBV7-9; D is unresolved. Deletions cut 5 bases from V and 1 base from J, with 17 bases between. The CDR3 sequence is 16 residues long. Germline V gene data show CDR1 as SEHNR and CDR2 as FQNEAQ (reference sequence). The CDR3 DNA follows: TGTGCCAGCAGCCCGGACGGAACCCTGGGGAACACTGAAGCTTTCTTT. Protein sequence: CASSPDGTLGNTEAFF.

The rearrangement uses TRBV15 and TRBJ1-3; 7 bases align to TRBD1. The CDR3 extends over 14 amino acids. Germline CDR1 is LNHNV and CDR2 is YYDKDF (reference sequence). The ends lost 6 bases at V and 4 bases at J; junction bases unmatched: 6. In DNA form, the CDR3 reads TGTGCCACCAGGAGAAGGGGGCAAGGAAACACCATATATTTT. It translates to CATRRRGQGNTIYF. Together with reference TRBV15 and TRBJ1-3, the CDR3 gives the full variable domain: DAMVIQNPRYQVTQFGKPVTLSCSQTLNHNVMYWYQQKSSQAPKLLFHYYDKDFNNEADTPDNFQSRRPNTSFCFLDIRSPGLGDTAMYLCATRRRGQGNTIYFGEGSWLTVV.

The J gene is TRBJ2-7, the V gene TRBV29-1; D gene ambiguous. Per the germline V gene, CDR1 is SQVTM and CDR2 is ANQGSEA. This CDR3 is built from 11 residues. V gave up 7 bases and J gave up 5 bases, with 12 bases separating them. DNA of the CDR3: TGCAGCGCCCGAGAGCAGGACGAGCAGTACTTC. Translating it yields CSAREQDEQYF.

The rearrangement joins TRBV4-1 to TRBJ2-5, with TRBD2 matching over 8 bases. Germline V gene lookup returns CDR1 MGHRA and CDR2 YSYEKL. The length of the CDR3 is 16 residues. Trimming cost V 1 base and J 5 bases; bases outside gene matches: 9. CDR3 sequence reads: CASSQGLANVGETQYF. CDR3 DNA: TGCGCCAGCAGCCAAGGACTAGCGAACGTTGGGGAGACCCAGTACTTC.

The chain is built from TRBV5-3 and TRBJ1-2, with TRBD1 matching over 11 bases. TRBV5-3 is an ORF, with its function uncertain. The trim removed 4 bases at V and 8 bases at J, leaving 10 bases unmatched. This CDR3 has 15 amino acids. The CDR3 here is CARSLPDRGLSGYTF. CDR3 coding DNA: TGTGCCAGAAGCCTCCCGGACAGGGGGCTCAGCGGCTACACCTTC.